The 16 T cell receptor beta chains given below trace back to one sample, sequenced in a study of T cell repertoires in cytomegalovirus infection (dated by TCRdb to about 2019). What these receptors recognize is not known. These reads were obtained on an Illumina HiSeq 1500. TCRdb reworked the public reads: Q25 trimming with fastp, MiXCR clone assembly, productive beta chains retained. Every distinct CDR3 protein forms one entry, paired with its most common genes and DNA. This sample comprises approximately 1,000,000 distinct CDR3 sequences, under 40% of them detected only once. Jointly, the top ten make up roughly 13% of the sample. What this sample's treatment or condition label stands for: in vitro stimulation with specific CMV peptide epitopes to enrich CMV-specific T cells. Sequenced here: cultured CD8+ T cells from PBMCs, sampled from culture after CMV antigen stimulation. Receptor source: a human donor in good health (CMV status not recorded). Some clones in this sample may be carry-over from other donors' samples.

This clonotype was seen a few times. This chain uses TRBV19 with TRBJ2-2; no reliable D call. CDR1 is LNHDA, CDR2 SQIVND, per germline (reference sequence). V lost 7 bases and J lost 7, with 7 bases in between. The CDR3 covers 11 residues. In DNA, the CDR3 is TGTGCCAGTATGGCCGGCGGGGAGCTGTTTTTT. Its protein product is CASMAGGELFF. Based on the CDR3 plus reference TRBV19 and TRBJ2-2, the full variable domain is DGGITQSPKYLFRKEGQNVTLSCEQNLNHDAMYWYRQDPGQGLRLIYYSQIVNDFQKGDIAEGYSVSREKKESFPLTVTSAQKNPTAFYLCASMAGGELFFGEGSRLTVL.

The chain joins TRBV10-3 to TRBJ2-1, with D unclear. This CDR3 is built from 15 residues. Trimming pared 10 bases from V and 10 bases from J, leaving 26 bases between. Germline V gene sequence: CDR1 ENHRY, CDR2 SYGVKD. The DNA of the CDR3 is TGTGCCACCATACGACCTAAAAGGGCTATGTCGGAGCAGTTCTTC. It yields the protein CATIRPKRAMSEQFF.

J is TRBJ2-1 and V is TRBV20-1, with TRBD2 matching over 16 bases. This CDR3 comprises 19 residues. The germline gives CDR1 DFQATT, CDR2 SNEGSKA (reference sequence). V was clipped by 3 bases and J by 1 base; unmatched bases: 9. As DNA, the CDR3 is TGCAGTGCTAGGGGAGGGGGACTAGCGGGGGGGTGGTCCTACAATGAGCAGTTCTTC. Translation: CSARGGGLAGGWSYNEQFF.

This clonotype occurred many times. The chain carries TRBV7-8 and TRBJ1-3, with D perhaps matching TRBD1 (6 bases). V shed 5 bases and J shed 0 bases, with 11 bases lying between them. CDR1 and CDR2 (germline): SGHVS, FQNEAQ. The CDR3 length is 15 residues. CDR3 region: CASSPRRGSGNTIYF. The CDR3 bases are TGTGCCAGCAGCCCCCGCAGGGGCTCTGGAAACACCATATATTTT.

This clonotype was observed a few times. This sequence joins TRBV7-9 and TRBJ2-7; 9 nucleotides match TRBD2. The CDR3 contains 19 residues. V shed 5 bases, J shed 1 base, and the junction held 18 bases outside the gene matches. Germline V lookup: CDR1 SEHNR, CDR2 FQNEAQ (reference sequence). The CDR3 coding sequence is TGTGCCAGCAGCCTCCTCTATTCTCAGAGCGGGGGGATATCCTACGAGCAGTACTTC. Protein sequence: CASSLLYSQSGGISYEQYF.

The genes are TRBV5-1 and TRBJ2-1, with D possibly being TRBD2 (7 bases). The CDR3 covers 14 residues. V was trimmed by 7 bases and J by 9 bases, leaving 20 bases between them. CDR1 is SGHRS, CDR2 YFSETQ, per germline. CDR3 sequence: CASSWGGGRVEQFF. CDR3 in DNA: TGCGCCAGCTCCTGGGGGGGGGGCCGGGTTGAGCAGTTCTTC.

V usage is TRBV19 and J usage is TRBJ1-3; possible D gene TRBD1, 6 bases. Germline CDR1 and CDR2: LNHDA and SQIVND (reference sequence). V dropped 5 bases and J dropped 0 bases, with 11 bases sitting between them. The CDR3 loop spans 15 amino acids. The CDR3 spells CASSPRDNSGNTIYF. The CDR3 nucleotides read TGTGCCAGTAGTCCCCGGGACAACTCTGGAAACACCATATATTTT.

This clonotype was recorded a few times. Written as DNA, the CDR3 is TGTGCCATTGATAGCGGGGTCTCCTACAATGAGCAGTTCTTC. It is translated as CAIDSGVSYNEQFF. The chain carries TRBV10-3 and TRBJ2-1, with 8 bases lining up with TRBD2. Germline assignment: CDR1 ENHRY and CDR2 SYGVKD. CDR3 length: 14 amino acids. J lost 0 bases, V lost 9 bases, and 4 bases had no gene match.

The genes are TRBV6-5 and TRBJ2-1, with 10 bases fitting TRBD2. Germline assignment: CDR1 MNHEY and CDR2 SVGAGI. The CDR3 has 19 residues. The trim removed 6 bases at V and 5 bases at J, leaving 19 bases unmatched. Here the CDR3 reads CASSPKGAGGRGTNNEQFF. In nucleotides, the CDR3 is TGTGCCAGCAGCCCCAAGGGAGCGGGGGGGAGGGGAACCAACAATGAGCAGTTCTTC.

Here the CDR3 reads CASSSQLDEQFF. CDR3 sequence (DNA): TGTGCCAGCAGTTCCCAATTGGATGAGCAGTTCTTC. This sequence joins TRBV28 and TRBJ2-1, with D unclear. The germline V and J ends were trimmed by 4 bases and 8 bases, with 9 bases remaining between them. CDR1 is MDHEN, CDR2 SYDVKM, per germline. The CDR3 covers 12 residues.

This chain uses TRBV9 with TRBJ1-2; D call uncertain. This CDR3 has 12 residues. Germline CDR1 SGDLS, CDR2 YYNGEE. Trimming stripped 7 bases from V and 7 bases from J, with 14 bases between. The CDR3 DNA is TGTGCCAGCGAACGGCGGTACGGTGGCTACACCTTC. This encodes CASERRYGGYTF.

The V gene is TRBV19, the J gene TRBJ1-6; D uncertain. Germline V lookup: CDR1 LNHDA, CDR2 SQIVND (reference sequence). The V gene lost 8 bases and the J gene lost 3 bases, with 11 bases spanning the gap. The CDR3 sequence is 14 residues long. Here the CDR3 DNA reads TGTGCCAGTCCCCGCGGAGACTATAATTCACCCCTCCACTTT. Translating it yields CASPRGDYNSPLHF.

The chain recombines TRBV27 with TRBJ2-7; 7 bases are a match to TRBD1. This CDR3 comprises 12 residues. With 8 bases clipped from V and 3 bases from J, the junction kept 4 bases outside the gene matches. Germline V lookup: CDR1 MNHEY, CDR2 SMNVEV (reference sequence). The CDR3, as DNA: TGTGCCAGCCAGGGACAGAGCTACGAGCAGTACTTC. It translates to CASQGQSYEQYF.

This chain joins TRBV7-8 and TRBJ1-2; D perhaps matches TRBD1 (6 bases). Germline V gene sequence: CDR1 SGHVS, CDR2 FQNEAQ. The CDR3 spans 16 residues. V shed 2 bases and J shed 5 bases, with 18 bases lying between them. Written as DNA, the CDR3 is TGTGCCAGCAGCTTATCTAGTGGGGGGGGCCGGTATGGCTACACCTTC. As protein: CASSLSSGGGRYGYTF.

Points on this clonotype: Compared with germline, one end of the junction differs, possibly owing to a read error. This chain links TRBV10-3 with TRBJ2-3; D not certain. The CDR3 runs 15 residues. Germline loops: CDR1 ENHRY, CDR2 SYGVKD. As DNA, the CDR3 is TGTGCCATCAGTGTAGGAGAACAGAGCACAGATACGCGGTATTTT. As protein: CAISVGEQSTDTRYF.

The CDR3 region is CASSFIVRGNNSPLHF. DNA of the CDR3: TGTGCCAGCAGTTTCATAGTCCGGGGAAATAATTCACCCCTCCACTTT. The chain recombines TRBV12-3 or TRBV12-4 with TRBJ1-6; D is undetermined. The CDR3 spans 16 residues. With 3 bases removed from V and 5 bases from J, the gap between germline ends came to 14 bases.